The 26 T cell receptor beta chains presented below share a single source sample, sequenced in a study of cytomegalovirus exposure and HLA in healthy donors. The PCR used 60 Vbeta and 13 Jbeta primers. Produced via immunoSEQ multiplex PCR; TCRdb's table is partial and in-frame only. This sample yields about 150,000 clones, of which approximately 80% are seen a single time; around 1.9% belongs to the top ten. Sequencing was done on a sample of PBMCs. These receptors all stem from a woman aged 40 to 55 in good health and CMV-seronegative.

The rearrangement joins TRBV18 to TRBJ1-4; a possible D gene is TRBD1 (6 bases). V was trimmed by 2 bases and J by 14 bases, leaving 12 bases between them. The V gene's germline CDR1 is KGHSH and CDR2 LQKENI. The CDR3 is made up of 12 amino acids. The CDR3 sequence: CASSPLGQFLFF. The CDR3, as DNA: TGTGCCAGCTCACCATTAGGACAGTTCCTGTTTTTT.

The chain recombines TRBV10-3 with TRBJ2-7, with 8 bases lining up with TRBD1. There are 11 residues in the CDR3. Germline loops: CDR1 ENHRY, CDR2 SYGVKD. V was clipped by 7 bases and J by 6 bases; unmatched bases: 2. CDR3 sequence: CAITQGAEQYF. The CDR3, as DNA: TGTGCCATCACCCAGGGGGCCGAGCAGTACTTC.

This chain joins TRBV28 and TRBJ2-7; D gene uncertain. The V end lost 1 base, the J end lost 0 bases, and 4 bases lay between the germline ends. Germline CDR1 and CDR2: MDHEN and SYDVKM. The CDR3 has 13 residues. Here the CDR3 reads CASSLSYSYEQYF. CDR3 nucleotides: TGTGCCAGCAGTTTATCCTACTCCTACGAGCAGTACTTC. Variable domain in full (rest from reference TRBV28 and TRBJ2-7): DVKVTQSSRYLVKRTGEKVFLECVQDMDHENMFWYRQDPGLGLRLIYFSYDVKMKEKGDIPEGYSVSREKKERFSLILESASTNQTSMYLCASSLSYSYEQYFGPGTRLTVT.

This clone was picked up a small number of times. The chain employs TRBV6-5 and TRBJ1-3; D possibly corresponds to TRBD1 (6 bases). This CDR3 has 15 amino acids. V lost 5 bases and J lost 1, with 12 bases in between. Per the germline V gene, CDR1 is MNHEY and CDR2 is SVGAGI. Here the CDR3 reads CASSARTDSGNTIYF. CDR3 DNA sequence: TGTGCCAGCAGTGCTCGGACAGATTCTGGAAACACCATATATTTT.

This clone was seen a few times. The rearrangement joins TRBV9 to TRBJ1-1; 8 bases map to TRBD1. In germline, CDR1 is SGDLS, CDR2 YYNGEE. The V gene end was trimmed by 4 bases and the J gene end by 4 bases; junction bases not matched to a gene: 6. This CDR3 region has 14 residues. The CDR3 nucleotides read TGTGCCAGCAGCCCTCGGACAGGGATCACTGAAGCTTTCTTT. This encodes CASSPRTGITEAFF.

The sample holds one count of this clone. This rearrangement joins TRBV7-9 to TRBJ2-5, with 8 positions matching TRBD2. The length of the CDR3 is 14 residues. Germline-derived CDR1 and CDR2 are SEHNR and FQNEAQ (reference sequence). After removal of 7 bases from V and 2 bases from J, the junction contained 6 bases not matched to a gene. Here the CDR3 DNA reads TGTGCCAGCACCACGGGGGGGGGTCAAGAGACCCAGTACTTC. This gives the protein CASTTGGGQETQYF.

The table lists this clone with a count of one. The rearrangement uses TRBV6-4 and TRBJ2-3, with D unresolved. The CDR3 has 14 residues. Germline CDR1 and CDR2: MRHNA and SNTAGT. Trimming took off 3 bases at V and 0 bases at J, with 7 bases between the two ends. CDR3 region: CASSERVSTDTQYF. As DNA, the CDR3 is TGTGCCAGCAGTGAACGAGTAAGCACAGATACGCAGTATTTT.

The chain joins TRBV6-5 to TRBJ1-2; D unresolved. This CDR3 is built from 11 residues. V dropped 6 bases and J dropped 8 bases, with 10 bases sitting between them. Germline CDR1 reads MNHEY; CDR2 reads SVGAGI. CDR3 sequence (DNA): TGTGCCAGCAGCCAGGCGGGCGGCTACACCTTC. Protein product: CASSQAGGYTF.

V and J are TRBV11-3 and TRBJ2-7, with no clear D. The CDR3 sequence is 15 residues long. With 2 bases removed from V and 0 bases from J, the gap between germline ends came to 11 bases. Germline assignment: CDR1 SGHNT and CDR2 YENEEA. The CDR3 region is CASSLRWAGSYEQYF. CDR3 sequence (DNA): TGTGCCAGCAGCTTAAGGTGGGCCGGCTCCTACGAGCAGTACTTC. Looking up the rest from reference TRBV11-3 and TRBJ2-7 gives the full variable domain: EAGVVQSPRYKIIEKKQPVAFWCNPISGHNTLYWYLQNLGQGPELLIRYENEEAVDDSQLPKDRFSAERLKGVDSTLKIQPAELGDSAVYLCASSLRWAGSYEQYFGPGTRLTVT.

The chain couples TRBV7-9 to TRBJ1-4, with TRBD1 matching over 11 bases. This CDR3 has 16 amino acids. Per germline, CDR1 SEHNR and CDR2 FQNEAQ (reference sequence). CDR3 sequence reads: CGIGQGAFATNEKLFF. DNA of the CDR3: TGTGGGATAGGACAGGGGGCTTTTGCAACTAATGAAAAACTGTTTTTT.

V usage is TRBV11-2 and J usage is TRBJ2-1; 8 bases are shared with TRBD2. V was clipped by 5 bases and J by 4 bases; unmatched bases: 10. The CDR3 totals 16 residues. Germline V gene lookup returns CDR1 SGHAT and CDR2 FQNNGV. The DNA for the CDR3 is TGTGCCAGCAGCCCGATGCGGGGGGCCAAATACAATGAGCAGTTCTTC. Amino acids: CASSPMRGAKYNEQFF.

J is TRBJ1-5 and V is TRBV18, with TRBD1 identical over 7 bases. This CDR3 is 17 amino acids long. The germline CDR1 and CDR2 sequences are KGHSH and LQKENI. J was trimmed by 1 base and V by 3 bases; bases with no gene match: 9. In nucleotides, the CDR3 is TGTGCCAGCTCACCGCCTAGACAGGGCCAAAGCAATCAGCCCCAGCATTTT. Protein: CASSPPRQGQSNQPQHF.

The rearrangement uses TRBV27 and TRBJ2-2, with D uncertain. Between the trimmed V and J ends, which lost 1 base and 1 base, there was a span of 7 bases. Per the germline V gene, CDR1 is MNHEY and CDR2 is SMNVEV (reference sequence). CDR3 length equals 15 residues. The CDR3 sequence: CASSLWALNTGELFF. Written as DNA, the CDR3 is TGTGCCAGCAGTTTATGGGCTTTGAACACCGGGGAGCTGTTTTTT.

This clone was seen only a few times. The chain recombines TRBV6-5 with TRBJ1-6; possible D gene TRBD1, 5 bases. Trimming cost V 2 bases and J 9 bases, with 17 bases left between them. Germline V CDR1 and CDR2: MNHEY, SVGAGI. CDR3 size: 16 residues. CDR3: CASSYRSPGGFSPLHF. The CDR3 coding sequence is TGTGCCAGCAGTTACCGCAGTCCGGGGGGATTTTCACCCCTCCACTTT.

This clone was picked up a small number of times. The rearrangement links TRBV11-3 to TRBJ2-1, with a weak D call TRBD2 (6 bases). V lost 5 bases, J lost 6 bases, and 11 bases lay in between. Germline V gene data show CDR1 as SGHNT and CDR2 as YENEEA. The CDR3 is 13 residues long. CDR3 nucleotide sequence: TGTGCCAGCAGCACGCGGGACTTCAATGAGCAGTTCTTC. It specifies CASSTRDFNEQFF.

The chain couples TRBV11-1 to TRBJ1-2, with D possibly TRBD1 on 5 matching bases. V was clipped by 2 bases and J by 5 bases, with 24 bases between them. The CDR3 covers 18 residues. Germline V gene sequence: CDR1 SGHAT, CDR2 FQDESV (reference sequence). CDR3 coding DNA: TGTGCCAGCAGCTTAAACGTACTCCTCGATGGGGGGTCTTATGGCTACACCTTC. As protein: CASSLNVLLDGGSYGYTF.

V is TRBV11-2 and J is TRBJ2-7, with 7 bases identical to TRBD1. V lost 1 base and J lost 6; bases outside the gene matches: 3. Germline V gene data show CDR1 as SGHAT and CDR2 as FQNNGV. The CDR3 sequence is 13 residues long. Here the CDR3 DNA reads TGTGCCAGCAGCTTAGGGGACAGCGTCGAGCAGTACTTC. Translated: CASSLGDSVEQYF.

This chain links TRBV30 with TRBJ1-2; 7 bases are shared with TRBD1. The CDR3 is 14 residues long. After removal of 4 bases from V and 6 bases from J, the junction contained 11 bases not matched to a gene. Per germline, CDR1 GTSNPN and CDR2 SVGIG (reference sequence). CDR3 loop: CAWTSVGTGDGYTF. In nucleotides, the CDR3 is TGTGCCTGGACTTCTGTAGGAACAGGGGATGGCTACACCTTC.

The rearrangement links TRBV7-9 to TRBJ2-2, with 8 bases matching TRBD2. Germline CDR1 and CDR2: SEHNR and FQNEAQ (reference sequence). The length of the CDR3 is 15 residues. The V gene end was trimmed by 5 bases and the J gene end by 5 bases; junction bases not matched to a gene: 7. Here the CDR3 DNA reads TGTGCCAGCAGCACAGGGACTAGAATGACCGGGGAGCTGTTTTTT. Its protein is CASSTGTRMTGELFF.

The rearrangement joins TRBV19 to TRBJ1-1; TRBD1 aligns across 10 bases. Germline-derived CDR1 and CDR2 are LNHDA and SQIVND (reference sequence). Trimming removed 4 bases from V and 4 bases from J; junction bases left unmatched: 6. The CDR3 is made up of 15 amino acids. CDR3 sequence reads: CASSTSGTGVTEAFF. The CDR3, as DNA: TGTGCCAGTAGTACCAGCGGGACAGGGGTCACTGAAGCTTTCTTT.

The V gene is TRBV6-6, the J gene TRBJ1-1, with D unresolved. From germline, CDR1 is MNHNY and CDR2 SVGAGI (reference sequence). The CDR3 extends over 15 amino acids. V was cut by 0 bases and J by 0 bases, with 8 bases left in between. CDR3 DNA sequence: TGTGCCAGCAGTTACTCGCGTGTCCTGAACACTGAAGCTTTCTTT. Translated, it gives CASSYSRVLNTEAFF.

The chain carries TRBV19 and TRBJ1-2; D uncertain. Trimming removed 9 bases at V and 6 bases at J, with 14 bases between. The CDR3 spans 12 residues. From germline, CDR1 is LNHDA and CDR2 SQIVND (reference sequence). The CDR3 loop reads CASAGSPDGYTF. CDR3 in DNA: TGTGCCAGCGCAGGCTCTCCGGATGGCTACACCTTC.

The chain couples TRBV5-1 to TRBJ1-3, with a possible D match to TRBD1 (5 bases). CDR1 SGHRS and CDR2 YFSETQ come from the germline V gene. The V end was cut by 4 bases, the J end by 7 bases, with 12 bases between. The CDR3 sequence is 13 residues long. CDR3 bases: TGCGCCAGCAGCCTCCAGGAGGGGAACACCATATATTTT. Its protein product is CASSLQEGNTIYF.

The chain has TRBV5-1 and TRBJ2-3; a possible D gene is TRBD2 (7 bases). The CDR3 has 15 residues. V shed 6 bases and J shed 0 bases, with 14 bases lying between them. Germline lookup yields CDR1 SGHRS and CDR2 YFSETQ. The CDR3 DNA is TGCGCCAGCAAAAGAGGGGGGGCTAGCACAGATACGCAGTATTTT. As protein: CASKRGGASTDTQYF. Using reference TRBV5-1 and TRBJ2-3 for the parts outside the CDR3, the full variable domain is KAGVTQTPRYLIKTRGQQVTLSCSPISGHRSVSWYQQTPGQGLQFLFEYFSETQRNKGNFPGRFSGRQFSNSRSEMNVSTLELGDSALYLCASKRGGASTDTQYFGPGTRLTVL.

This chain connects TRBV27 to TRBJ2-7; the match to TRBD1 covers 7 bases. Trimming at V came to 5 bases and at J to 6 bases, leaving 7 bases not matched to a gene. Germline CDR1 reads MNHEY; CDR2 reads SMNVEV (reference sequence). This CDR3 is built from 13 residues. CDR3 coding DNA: TGTGCCAGCAGTCCGGACAGGTTTGGCGAGCAGTACTTC. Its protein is CASSPDRFGEQYF.

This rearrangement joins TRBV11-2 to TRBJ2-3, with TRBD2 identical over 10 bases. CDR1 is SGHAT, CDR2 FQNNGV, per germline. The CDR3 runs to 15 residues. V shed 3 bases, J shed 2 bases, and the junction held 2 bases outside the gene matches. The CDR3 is CASSLLAGDTDTQYF. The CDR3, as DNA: TGTGCCAGCAGCTTGCTAGCGGGAGACACAGATACGCAGTATTTT.